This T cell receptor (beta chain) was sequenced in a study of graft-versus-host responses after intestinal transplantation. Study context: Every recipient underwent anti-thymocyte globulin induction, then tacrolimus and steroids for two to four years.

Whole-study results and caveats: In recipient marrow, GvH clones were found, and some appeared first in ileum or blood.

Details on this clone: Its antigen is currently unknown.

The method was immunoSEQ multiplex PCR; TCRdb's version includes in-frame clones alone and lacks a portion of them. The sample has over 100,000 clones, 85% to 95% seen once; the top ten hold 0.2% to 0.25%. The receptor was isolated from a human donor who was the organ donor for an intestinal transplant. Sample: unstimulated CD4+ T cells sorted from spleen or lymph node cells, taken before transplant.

For the CDR3, the DNA is TGTGCCAGCAGCCCCCGGGGTGGGTCAGGGAGGACAGATACGCAGTATTTT. Encoded protein: CASSPRGGSGRTDTQYF. This chain connects TRBV9 to TRBJ2-3, with D tentatively TRBD2 (6 bases). Germline values: CDR1 SGDLS, CDR2 YYNGEE. This CDR3 comprises 17 residues. With 4 bases removed from V and 3 bases from J, the gap between germline ends came to 21 bases.